This T cell receptor (beta chain) appears in the sequencing data of a study of blood T cell repertoires in COVID-19. Across the whole study: COVID-19 samples collected from the United States, Italy and Spain covered acute and convalescent phases. Sample material is recorded as cDNA or gDNA derived from T cells, B-cell-depleted T cells, or PBMCs.

The CDR3 has 16 residues. Germline V lookup: CDR1 LGHNA, CDR2 YNFKEQ. Between the trimmed V and J ends, which lost 1 base and 7 bases, there was a span of 16 bases. Per the original data handling: Counts of nucleated cells, estimated from reference gene primer amplification, were obtained. The assay was immunoSEQ multiplex PCR, and TCRdb's table has in-frame clones only and misses some. V, J and clone size were drawn from that table, and D and trimming were deduced from the DNA. The repertoire includes 250,000 to 300,000 clones, around 90% of them detected once, and around 3.5% sits in the top ten. This chain connects TRBV4-2 to TRBJ2-2; D is possibly TRBD1 (5 bases). This TCR derives from a woman aged 40 to 55 with acute or convalescent COVID-19. The material sequenced was peripheral blood. Here the CDR3 DNA reads TGTGCCAGCAGCCAAGGCAGCAGGGAATACGGCGGGGAGCTGTTTTTT. It translates to CASSQGSREYGGELFF.